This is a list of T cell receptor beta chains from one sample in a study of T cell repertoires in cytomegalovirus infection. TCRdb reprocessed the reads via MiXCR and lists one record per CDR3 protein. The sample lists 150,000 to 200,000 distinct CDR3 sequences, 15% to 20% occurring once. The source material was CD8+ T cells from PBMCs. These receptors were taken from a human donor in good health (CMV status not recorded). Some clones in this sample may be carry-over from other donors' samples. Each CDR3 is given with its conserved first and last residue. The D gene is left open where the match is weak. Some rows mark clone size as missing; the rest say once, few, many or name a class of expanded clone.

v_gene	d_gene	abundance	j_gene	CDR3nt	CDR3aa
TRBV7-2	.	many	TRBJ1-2	TGTGCCAGCAGCTACTTGGGGGGTTTCGGCTACACCTTC	CASSYLGGFGYTF
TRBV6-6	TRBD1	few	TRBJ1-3	TGTGCCAGCAGTTACGGAGGGACAGCGGACACCATATATTTT	CASSYGGTADTIYF
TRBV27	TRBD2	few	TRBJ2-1	TGTGCCAGCAGTTTATCTAGCGGGGGACCTCGGGGCAATGAGCAGTTCTTC	CASSLSSGGPRGNEQFF
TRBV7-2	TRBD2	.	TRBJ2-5	TGTGCCAGCAGTCATCCAAGGACTAGCGGGAGAGAGACCCAGTACTTC	CASSHPRTSGRETQYF
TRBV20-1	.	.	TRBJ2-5	TGCAGTGCTAGTATCGTTCCGGACTACCCTCAGGGGACCCAGTACTTC	CSASIVPDYPQGTQYF
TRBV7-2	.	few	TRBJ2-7	TGTGCCAGCAGCCGAGAGCGGGCCGTGGACTACGAGCAGTACTTC	CASSRERAVDYEQYF
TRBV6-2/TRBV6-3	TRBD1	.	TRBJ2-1	TGTGCCAGCAGTTACTCGGCAGGGGGTCTGGGTAACAATGAGCAGTTCTTC	CASSYSAGGLGNNEQFF
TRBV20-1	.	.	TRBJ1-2	TGCAGTGCTAGAGATCGGGCCCATGCCTATGGCTACACCTTC	CSARDRAHAYGYTF
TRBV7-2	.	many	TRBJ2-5	TGTGCCAGCAGCTTAGTGGCCAGGGCCCAACAAGAGACCCAGTACTTC	CASSLVARAQQETQYF
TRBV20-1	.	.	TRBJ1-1	TGCACCCCTTACCGGAGCAACACTGAAGCTTTCTTT	CTPYRSNTEAFF
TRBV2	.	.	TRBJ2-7	TGTGCCAGCAGTGGGGAGCGGGTTGTCTACGAGCAGTACTTC	CASSGERVVYEQYF
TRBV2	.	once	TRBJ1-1	TGTGCCAGCGGGACATCTTTTTCGGACACTGAAGCTTTCTTT	CASGTSFSDTEAFF
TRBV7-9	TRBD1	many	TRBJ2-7	TGTGCCAGCAGCCGCCGGGACAGCTCCTACGAGCAGTACTTC	CASSRRDSSYEQYF
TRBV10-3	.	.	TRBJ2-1	TGTGCCATCAGTGAGTCGGATGATGAGCAGTTCTTC	CAISESDDEQFF
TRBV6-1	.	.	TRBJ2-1	TGTGCCAGCAGTTATGCACATAGCTCCTACAATGAGCAGTTCTTC	CASSYAHSSYNEQFF
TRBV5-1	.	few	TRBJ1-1	TGCGCCAGCAGCAGGGGCCATGAAGCTTTCTTT	CASSRGHEAFF
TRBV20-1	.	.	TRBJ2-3	TGCAGTGCTAGAGGGAGGGACAGTCCACGGACAGATACGCAGTATTTT	CSARGRDSPRTDTQYF
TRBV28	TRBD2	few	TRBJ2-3	TGTGCGACCAGCGGGGGGGACGGCCGAGATACGCAGTATTTT	CATSGGDGRDTQYF
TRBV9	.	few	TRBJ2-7	TGTGCCAGCAGCGTAGGAGATCCCTCCTACGAGCAGTACTTC	CASSVGDPSYEQYF
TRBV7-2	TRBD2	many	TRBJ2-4	TGTGCCAGCAGCTCCCCAAGGCCGACTAGCGGGGCGGACTTTTCCGTGATAAACATTCAGTACTTC	CASSSPRPTSGADFSVINIQYF
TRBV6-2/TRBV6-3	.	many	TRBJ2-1	TGTGCCAGCAGTGGAGCGGGCCTACTCAATGAGCAGTTCTTC	CASSGAGLLNEQFF
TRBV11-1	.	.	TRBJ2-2	TGTGCCAGCAGCCCCTTTGGAGTCTCTCTAAGAGTGAACACCGGGGAGCTGTTTTTT	CASSPFGVSLRVNTGELFF